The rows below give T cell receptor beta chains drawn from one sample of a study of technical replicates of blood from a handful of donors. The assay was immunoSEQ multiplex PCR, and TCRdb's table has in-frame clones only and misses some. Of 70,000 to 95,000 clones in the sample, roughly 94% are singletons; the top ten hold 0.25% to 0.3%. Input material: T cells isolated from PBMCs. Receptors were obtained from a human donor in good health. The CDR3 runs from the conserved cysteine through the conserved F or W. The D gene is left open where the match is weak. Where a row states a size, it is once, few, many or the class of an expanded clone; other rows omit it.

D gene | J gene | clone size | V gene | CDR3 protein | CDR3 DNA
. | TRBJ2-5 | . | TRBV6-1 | CASSSGTKETQYF | TGTGCCAGCAGTTCCGGGACAAAAGAGACCCAGTACTTC
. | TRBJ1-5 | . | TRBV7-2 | CASSLDEQPQHF | TGTGCCAGCAGCTTAGACGAGCAGCCCCAGCATTTT
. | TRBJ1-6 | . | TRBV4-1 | CASSQPDNYNSPLHF | TGCGCCAGCAGCCAACCAGACAACTATAATTCACCCCTCCACTTT
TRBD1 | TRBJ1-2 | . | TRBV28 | CASSPSRGLGYGYTF | TGTGCCAGCAGTCCAAGCAGGGGGCTGGGGTATGGCTACACCTTC
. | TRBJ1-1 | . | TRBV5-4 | CASSATENTEAFF | TGTGCCAGCAGCGCGACAGAAAACACTGAAGCTTTCTTT
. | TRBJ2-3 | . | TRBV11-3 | CASSRDTGFTDTQYF | TGTGCCAGCAGCCGGGACACGGGATTCACAGATACGCAGTATTTT
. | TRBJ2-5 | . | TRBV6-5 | CASSPYGRGETQYF | TGTGCCAGCAGTCCCTACGGGAGAGGAGAGACCCAGTACTTC
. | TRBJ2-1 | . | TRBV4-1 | CASSPRTASYNEQFF | TGCGCCAGCAGCCCTAGGACAGCCTCCTACAATGAGCAGTTCTTC
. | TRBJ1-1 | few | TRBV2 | CASSGSTEAFF | TGTGCCAGCAGTGGGAGCACTGAAGCTTTCTTT
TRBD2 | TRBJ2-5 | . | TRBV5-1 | CASSLLGGVETQYF | TGCGCCAGCAGCTTATTGGGAGGGGTAGAGACCCAGTACTTC
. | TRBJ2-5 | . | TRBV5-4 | CASSLGSGETQYF | TGTGCCAGCAGCTTGGGATCCGGTGAGACCCAGTACTTC
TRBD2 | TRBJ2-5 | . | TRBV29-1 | CSVDSWGRGGLETQYF | TGCAGCGTCGACTCTTGGGGGCGGGGGGGACTGGAGACCCAGTACTTC
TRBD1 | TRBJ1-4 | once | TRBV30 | CAWSPGQGNEKLFF | TGTGCCTGGTCGCCGGGACAGGGTAATGAAAAACTGTTTTTT
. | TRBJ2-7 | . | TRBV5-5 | CASSVSGDEQYF | TGTGCCAGCAGCGTGTCAGGGGACGAGCAGTACTTC
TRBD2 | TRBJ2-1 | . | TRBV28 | CASSYNSGGAYNEQFF | TGTGCCAGCAGCTACAATAGCGGGGGGGCATACAATGAGCAGTTCTTC
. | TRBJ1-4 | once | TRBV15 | CATSRVTTSNEKLFF | TGTGCCACCAGCAGAGTTACTACCTCTAATGAAAAACTGTTTTTT
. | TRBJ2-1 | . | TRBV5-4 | CASSLAGAEGFF | TGTGCCAGCAGCTTGGCCGGGGCGGAGGGGTTCTTC
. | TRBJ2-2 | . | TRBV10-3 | CAISDSGALVIDRNWNTGELFF | TGTGCCATCAGTGATTCAGGGGCCCTCGTCATTGACCGTAACTGGAACACCGGGGAGCTGTTTTTT
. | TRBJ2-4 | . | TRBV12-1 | CASSFSKPLRAKNIQYF | TGTGCCAGCAGCTTCTCCAAGCCATTGAGGGCCAAAAACATTCAGTACTTC
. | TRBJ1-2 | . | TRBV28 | CASSLYSQSGYTF | TGTGCCAGCAGTTTGTACAGTCAATCTGGCTACACCTTC
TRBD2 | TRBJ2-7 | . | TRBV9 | CASSSSGGPSYEQYF | TGTGCCAGCAGCTCGAGCGGGGGCCCCTCCTACGAGCAGTACTTC
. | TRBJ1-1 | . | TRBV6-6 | CASIGGRMNTEAFF | TGTGCCAGCATTGGAGGACGGATGAACACTGAAGCTTTCTTT
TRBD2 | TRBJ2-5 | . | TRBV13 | CASSKRRGGETQYF | TGTGCCAGCAGCAAACGACGGGGGGGAGAGACCCAGTACTTC
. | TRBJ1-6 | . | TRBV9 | CASSVQAFSYNSPLHF | TGTGCCAGCAGCGTACAGGCTTTCTCCTATAATTCACCCCTCCACTTT
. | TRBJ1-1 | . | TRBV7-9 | CASSLGTANTEAFF | TGTGCCAGCAGCTTAGGGACAGCGAACACTGAAGCTTTCTTT
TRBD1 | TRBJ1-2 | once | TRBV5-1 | CASSFVGGDYGYTF | TGCGCCAGCAGCTTTGTAGGGGGCGACTATGGCTACACCTTC
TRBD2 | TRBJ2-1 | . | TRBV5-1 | CASREKASGRGFF | TGCGCCAGCAGAGAGAAAGCTAGCGGGAGAGGGTTCTTC
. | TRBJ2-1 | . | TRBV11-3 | CASSLGARLGTGDNEQFF | TGTGCCAGCAGCTTAGGAGCTAGATTGGGGACGGGGGACAATGAGCAGTTCTTC
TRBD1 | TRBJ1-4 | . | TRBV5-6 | CASSITGTAIEKLFF | TGTGCCAGCAGCATAACCGGGACAGCCATTGAAAAACTGTTTTTT
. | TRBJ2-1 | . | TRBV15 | CATSRDGPPYDEQFF | TGTGCCACCAGCAGAGATGGCCCGCCTTACGATGAGCAGTTCTTC
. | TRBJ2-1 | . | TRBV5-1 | CASSLFGAADYNEQFF | TGCGCCAGCAGCTTGTTCGGCGCGGCTGATTACAATGAGCAGTTCTTC
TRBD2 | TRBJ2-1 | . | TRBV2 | CASSALSGVSYNEQFF | TGTGCCAGCAGTGCCCTCAGCGGGGTTAGTTACAATGAGCAGTTCTTC
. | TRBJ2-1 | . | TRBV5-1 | CASSLDSTEQFF | TGCGCCAGCAGCCTAGACAGCACTGAGCAGTTCTTC
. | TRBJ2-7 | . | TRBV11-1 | CASSLAFSSGAYEQYF | TGTGCCAGCAGCTTAGCTTTCTCTTCGGGAGCCTACGAGCAGTACTTC
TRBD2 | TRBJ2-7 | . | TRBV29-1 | CSVEVAGGIYEQYF | TGCAGCGTTGAAGTAGCGGGAGGAATTTACGAGCAGTACTTC
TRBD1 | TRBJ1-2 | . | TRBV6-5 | CASSPNRGNYRGYTF | TGTGCCAGCAGTCCAAACAGGGGGAATTATAGAGGCTACACCTTC
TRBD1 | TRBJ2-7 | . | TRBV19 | CASSPGQGASYEQYF | TGTGCCAGTAGCCCGGGACAGGGGGCTTCCTACGAGCAGTACTTC
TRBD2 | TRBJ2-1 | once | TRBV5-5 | CASSWYLAGGPDNEQFF | TGTGCCAGCAGCTGGTATTTAGCGGGAGGGCCTGACAATGAGCAGTTCTTC
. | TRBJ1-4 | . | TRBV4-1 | CASSQTRGEKLFF | TGCGCCAGCAGCCAAACACGGGGGGAAAAACTGTTTTTT
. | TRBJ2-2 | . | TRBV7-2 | CASSLAEGIGELFF | TGTGCCAGCAGCTTAGCGGAGGGCATCGGGGAGCTGTTTTTT
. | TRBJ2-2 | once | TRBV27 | CASSWSGLNTGELFF | TGTGCCAGCAGTTGGAGCGGGCTGAACACCGGGGAGCTGTTTTTT
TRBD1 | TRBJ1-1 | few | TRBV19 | CASTPGDRGLSTEAFF | TGTGCCAGTACCCCTGGGGACAGGGGATTATCGACTGAAGCTTTCTTT